This T cell receptor beta chain was profiled in a study of blood T cell repertoires in COVID-19. Study in general: The United States, Italy and Spain were the sources of the acute and convalescent COVID-19 samples. The cDNA or gDNA used as material had been derived from T cells, B-cell-depleted T cells, or PBMCs.

As processed by the authors: Cell counts per sample came from amplifying reference gene primers. The repertoire was sequenced with immunoSEQ multiplex PCR; TCRdb's copy has only in-frame clones and lacks some. V and J calls and clone size follow that table, whereas D and trimming were derived from the DNA. The table lists about 210,000 clones, about 83% of them singletons. The sequenced material came from peripheral blood. The TCR was taken from a man in his fifties or sixties with active or convalescent COVID-19.

The CDR3 here is CASSESKFGWGGHPEQFF. CDR3 nucleotides: TGCGCCAGCAGTGAGTCGAAGTTCGGCTGGGGTGGACACCCGGAGCAGTTCTTC. This sequence joins TRBV10-1 and TRBJ2-1; D is possibly TRBD1 (5 bases). Germline values: CDR1 WNHNN, CDR2 SYGVQD (reference sequence). The V end lost 0 bases, the J end lost 10 bases, and 25 bases lay between the germline ends. This CDR3 is built from 18 residues.